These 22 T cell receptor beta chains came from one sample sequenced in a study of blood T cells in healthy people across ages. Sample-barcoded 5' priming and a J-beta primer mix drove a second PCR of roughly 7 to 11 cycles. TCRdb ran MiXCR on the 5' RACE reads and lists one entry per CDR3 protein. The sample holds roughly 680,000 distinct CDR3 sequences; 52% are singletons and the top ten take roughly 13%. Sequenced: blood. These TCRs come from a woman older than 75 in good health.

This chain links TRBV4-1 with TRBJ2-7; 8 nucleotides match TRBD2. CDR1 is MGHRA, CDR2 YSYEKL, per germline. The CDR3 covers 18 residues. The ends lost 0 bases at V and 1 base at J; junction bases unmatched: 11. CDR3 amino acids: CASSQESSGTRRSYEQYF. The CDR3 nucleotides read TGCGCCAGCAGCCAAGAAAGTTCGGGGACTAGAAGGTCCTACGAGCAGTACTTC.

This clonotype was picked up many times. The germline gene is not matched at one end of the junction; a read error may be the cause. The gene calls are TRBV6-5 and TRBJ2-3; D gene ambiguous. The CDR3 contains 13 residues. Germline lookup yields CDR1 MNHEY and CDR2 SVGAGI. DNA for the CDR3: TGTGCCAGCAGTGACTCTTATACAGATACGCAGTATTTT. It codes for CASSDSYTDTQYF.

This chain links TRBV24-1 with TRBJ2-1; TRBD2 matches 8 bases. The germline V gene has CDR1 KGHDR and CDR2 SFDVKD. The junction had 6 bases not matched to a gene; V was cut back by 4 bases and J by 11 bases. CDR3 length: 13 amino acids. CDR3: CATSEGSGSQQFF. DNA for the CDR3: TGTGCCACCAGTGAAGGAAGCGGGAGTCAGCAGTTCTTC.

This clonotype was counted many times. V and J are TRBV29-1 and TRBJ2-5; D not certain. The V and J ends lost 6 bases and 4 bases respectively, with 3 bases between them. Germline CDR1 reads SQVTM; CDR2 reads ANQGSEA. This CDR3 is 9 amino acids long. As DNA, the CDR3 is TGCAGCGTATCAGAGACCCAGTACTTC. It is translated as CSVSETQYF.

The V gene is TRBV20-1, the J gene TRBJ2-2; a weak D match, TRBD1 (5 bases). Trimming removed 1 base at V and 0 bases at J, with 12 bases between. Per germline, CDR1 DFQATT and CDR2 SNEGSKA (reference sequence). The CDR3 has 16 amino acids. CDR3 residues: CSARGRALTNTGELFF. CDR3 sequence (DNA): TGCAGTGCTAGAGGCAGGGCCCTAACGAACACCGGGGAGCTGTTTTTT.

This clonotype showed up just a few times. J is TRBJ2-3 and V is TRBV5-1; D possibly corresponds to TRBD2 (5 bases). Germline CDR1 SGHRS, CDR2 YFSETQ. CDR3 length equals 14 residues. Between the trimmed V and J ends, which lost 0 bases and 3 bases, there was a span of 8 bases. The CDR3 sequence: CASSLEAETDTQYF. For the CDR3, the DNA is TGCGCCAGCAGCTTGGAAGCGGAGACAGATACGCAGTATTTT.

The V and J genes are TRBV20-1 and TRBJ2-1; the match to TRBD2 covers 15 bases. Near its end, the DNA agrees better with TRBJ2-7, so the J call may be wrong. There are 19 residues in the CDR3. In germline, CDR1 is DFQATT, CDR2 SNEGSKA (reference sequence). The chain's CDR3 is CSARAQGLAGGKSYNEQYF. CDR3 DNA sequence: TGCAGTGCTAGAGCCCAGGGACTAGCGGGAGGAAAAAGCTACAATGAGCAGTACTTC.

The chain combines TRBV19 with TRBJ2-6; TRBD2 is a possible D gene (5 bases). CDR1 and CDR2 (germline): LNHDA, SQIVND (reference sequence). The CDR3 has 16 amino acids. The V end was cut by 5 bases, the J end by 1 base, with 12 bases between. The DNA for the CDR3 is TGTGCCAGTAGTTCCCGCGGGTTATCTGGGGCCAACGTCCTGACTTTC. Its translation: CASSSRGLSGANVLTF. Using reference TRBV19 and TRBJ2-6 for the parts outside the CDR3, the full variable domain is DGGITQSPKYLFRKEGQNVTLSCEQNLNHDAMYWYRQDPGQGLRLIYYSQIVNDFQKGDIAEGYSVSREKKESFPLTVTSAQKNPTAFYLCASSSRGLSGANVLTFGAGSRLTVL.

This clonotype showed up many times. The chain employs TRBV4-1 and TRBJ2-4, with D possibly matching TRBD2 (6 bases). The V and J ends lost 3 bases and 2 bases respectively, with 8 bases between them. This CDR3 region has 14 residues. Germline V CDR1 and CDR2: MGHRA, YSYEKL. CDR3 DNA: TGCGCCAGCAGCCACCTAGCGTCCAAAAACATTCAGTACTTC. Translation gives CASSHLASKNIQYF.

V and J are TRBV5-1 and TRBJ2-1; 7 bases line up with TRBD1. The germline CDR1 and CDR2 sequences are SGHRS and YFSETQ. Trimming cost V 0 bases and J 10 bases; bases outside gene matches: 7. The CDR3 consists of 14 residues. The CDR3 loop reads CASSLEGAVGEQFF. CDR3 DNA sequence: TGCGCCAGCAGCTTGGAGGGGGCAGTAGGAGAGCAGTTCTTC.

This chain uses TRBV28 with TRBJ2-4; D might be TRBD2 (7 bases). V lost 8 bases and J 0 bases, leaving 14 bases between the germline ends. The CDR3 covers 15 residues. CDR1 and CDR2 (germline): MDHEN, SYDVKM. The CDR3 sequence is CASGEGTLAKNIQYF. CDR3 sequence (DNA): TGTGCCAGCGGGGAGGGGACACTAGCCAAAAACATTCAGTACTTC.

CDR3 coding DNA: TGTGCCAGCAGGCAGTACGAGCAGTACTTC. Its protein product is CASRQYEQYF. The chain combines TRBV6-5 with TRBJ2-7; D gene ambiguous. The CDR3 extends over 10 amino acids. Looked up from germline, CDR1 is MNHEY and CDR2 is SVGAGI. V was trimmed by 6 bases and J by 4 bases, leaving 4 bases between them.

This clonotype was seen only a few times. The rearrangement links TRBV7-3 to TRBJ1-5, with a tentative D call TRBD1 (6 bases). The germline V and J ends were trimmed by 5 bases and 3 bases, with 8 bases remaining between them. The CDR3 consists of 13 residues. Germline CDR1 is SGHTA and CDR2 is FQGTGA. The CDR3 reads CASSPGVNQPQHF. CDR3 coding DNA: TGTGCCAGCAGCCCAGGGGTCAATCAGCCCCAGCATTTT.

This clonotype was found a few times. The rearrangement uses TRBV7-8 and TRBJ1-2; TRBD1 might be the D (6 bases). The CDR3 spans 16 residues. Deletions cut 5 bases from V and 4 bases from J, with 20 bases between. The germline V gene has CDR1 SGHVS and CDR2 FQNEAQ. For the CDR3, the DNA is TGTGCCAGCAGCCCCCGGATCAAGGCAGGGGCCTATGGCTACACCTTC. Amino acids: CASSPRIKAGAYGYTF.

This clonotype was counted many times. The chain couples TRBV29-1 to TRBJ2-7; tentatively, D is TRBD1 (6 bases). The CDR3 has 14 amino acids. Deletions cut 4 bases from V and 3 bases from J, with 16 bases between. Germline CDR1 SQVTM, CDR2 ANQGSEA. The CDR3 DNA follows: TGCAGCGTTGTAGTAGCGACAGGCTTCTACGAGCAGTACTTC. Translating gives CSVVVATGFYEQYF.

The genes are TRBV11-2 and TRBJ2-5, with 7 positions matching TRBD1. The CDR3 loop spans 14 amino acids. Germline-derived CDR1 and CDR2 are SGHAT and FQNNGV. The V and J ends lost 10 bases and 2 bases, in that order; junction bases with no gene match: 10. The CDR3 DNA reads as TGTGCCACCTCTCCGGGCAGGGGGCAAGAGACCCAGTACTTC. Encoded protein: CATSPGRGQETQYF. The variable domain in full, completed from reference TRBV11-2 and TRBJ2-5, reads EAGVAQSPRYKIIEKRQSVAFWCNPISGHATLYWYQQILGQGPKLLIQFQNNGVVDDSQLPKDRFSAERLKGVDSTLKIQPAKLEDSAVYLCATSPGRGQETQYFGPGTRLLVL.

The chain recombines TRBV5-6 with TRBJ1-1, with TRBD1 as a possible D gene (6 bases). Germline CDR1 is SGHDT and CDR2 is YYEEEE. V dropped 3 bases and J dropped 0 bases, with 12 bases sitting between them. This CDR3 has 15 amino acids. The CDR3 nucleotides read TGTGCCAGCAGCTCAGTCACAGGGATGAACACTGAAGCTTTCTTT. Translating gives CASSSVTGMNTEAFF.

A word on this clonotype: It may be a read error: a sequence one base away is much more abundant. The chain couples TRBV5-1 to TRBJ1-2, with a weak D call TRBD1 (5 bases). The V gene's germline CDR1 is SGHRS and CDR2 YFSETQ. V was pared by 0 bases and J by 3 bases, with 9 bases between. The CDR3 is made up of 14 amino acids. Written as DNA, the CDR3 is TGCGCCAGCAGCTTGGGGGGCAGGGACTATGGCTACACCTTC. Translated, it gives CASSLGGRDYGYTF.

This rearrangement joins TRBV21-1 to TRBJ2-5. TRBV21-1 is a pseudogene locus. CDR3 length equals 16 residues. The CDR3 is CASSKRHDPYQETQYF. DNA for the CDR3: TGTGCCAGCAGCAAAAGGCACGACCCGTACCAAGAGACCCAGTACTTC.

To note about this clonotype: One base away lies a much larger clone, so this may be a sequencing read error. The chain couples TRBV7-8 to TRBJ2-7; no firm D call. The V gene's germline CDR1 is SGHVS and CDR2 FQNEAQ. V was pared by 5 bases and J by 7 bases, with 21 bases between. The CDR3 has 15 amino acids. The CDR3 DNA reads TGTGCCAGCAGCCCCCAGAGACATCAAAACAATGAGCAGTACTTC. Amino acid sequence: CASSPQRHQNNEQYF.

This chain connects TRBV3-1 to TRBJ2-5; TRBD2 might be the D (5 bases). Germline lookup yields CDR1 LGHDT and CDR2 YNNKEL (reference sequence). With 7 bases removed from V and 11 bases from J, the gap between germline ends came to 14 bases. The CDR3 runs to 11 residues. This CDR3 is CASTDHGEQYF. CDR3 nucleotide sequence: TGTGCCAGCACGGATCACGGGGAGCAGTACTTC.

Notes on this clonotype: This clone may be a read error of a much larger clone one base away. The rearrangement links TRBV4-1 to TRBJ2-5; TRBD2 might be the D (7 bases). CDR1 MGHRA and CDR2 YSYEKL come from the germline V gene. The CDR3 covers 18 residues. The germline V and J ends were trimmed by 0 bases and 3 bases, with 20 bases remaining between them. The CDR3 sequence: CASSQDRRGQGLKETQYF. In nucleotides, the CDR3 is TGCGCCAGCAGCCAAGATCGGCGGGGGCAGGGATTAAAAGAGACCCAGTACTTC.